This TCR beta chain was sequenced for a study of blood T cell repertoires in COVID-19. Study information: The cDNA or gDNA used as material had been derived from T cells, B-cell-depleted T cells, or PBMCs.

Germline V CDR1 and CDR2: SNHLY, FYNNEI. There are 14 residues in the CDR3. Trimming at V came to 8 bases and at J to 4 bases, leaving 8 bases not matched to a gene. The table lists this clone with a few counts. In the original workflow: From reference gene primer amplification, estimates of nucleated cell counts were derived. Sequencing used immunoSEQ multiplex PCR; TCRdb keeps in-frame clones, though not all of them. From that table come the V and J calls and clone size; the DNA was used to work out D and trimming. The sample has 250,000 to 350,000 clones; about nine tenths are singletons. The sample comprised peripheral blood. This sequence originates from a woman in her fifties or sixties who had recovered from COVID-19. V gene TRBV2 combines with J gene TRBJ1-1, with TRBD1 matching 9 bases. The CDR3 nucleotides read TGTGCCAGCGTCCTTCGGACAGGGGCCACTGAAGCTTTCTTT. It is translated as CASVLRTGATEAFF.